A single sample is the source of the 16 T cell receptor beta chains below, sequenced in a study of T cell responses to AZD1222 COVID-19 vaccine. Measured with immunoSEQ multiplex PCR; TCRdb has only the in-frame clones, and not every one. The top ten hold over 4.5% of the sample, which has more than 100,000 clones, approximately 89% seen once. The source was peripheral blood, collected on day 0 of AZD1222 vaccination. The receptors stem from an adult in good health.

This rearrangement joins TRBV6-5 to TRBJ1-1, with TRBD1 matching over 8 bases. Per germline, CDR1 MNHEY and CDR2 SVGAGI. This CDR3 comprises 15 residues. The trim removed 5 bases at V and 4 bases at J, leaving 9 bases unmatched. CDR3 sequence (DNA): TGTGCCAGCAGTAATAACCCAGGGGGCACCACTGAAGCTTTCTTT. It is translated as CASSNNPGGTTEAFF.

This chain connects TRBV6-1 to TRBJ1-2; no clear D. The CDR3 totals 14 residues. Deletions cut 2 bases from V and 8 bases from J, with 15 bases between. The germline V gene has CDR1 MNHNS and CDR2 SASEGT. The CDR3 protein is CASSELPQLGGYTF. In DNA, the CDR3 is TGTGCCAGCAGTGAACTCCCCCAGCTGGGCGGCTACACCTTC.

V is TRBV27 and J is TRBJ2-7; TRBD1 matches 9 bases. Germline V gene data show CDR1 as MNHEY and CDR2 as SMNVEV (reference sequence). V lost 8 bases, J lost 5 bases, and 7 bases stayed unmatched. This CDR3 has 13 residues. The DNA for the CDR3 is TGTGCCAGCCCTAGACAGGGGGAGAACGAGCAGTACTTC. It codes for CASPRQGENEQYF.

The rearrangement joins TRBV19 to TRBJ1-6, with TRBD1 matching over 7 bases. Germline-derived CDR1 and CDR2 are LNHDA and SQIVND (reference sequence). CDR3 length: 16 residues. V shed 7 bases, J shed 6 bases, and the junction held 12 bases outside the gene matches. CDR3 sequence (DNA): TGTGCCAGTACCCAAGGAAGAGGGGGCTCTAATTCACCCCTCCACTTT. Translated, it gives CASTQGRGGSNSPLHF.

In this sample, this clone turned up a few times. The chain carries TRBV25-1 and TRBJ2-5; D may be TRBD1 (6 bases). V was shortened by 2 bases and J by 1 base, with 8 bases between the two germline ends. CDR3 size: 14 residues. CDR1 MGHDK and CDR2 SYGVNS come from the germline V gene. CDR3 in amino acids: CASSEGQFQETQYF. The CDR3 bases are TGTGCCAGCAGTGAAGGACAGTTCCAAGAGACCCAGTACTTC.

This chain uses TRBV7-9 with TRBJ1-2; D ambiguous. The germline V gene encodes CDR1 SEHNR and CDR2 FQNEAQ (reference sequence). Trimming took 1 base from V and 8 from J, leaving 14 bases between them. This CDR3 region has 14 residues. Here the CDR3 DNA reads TGTGCCAGCAGCTTAGACTTGCTGACTAAGGGCTACACCTTC. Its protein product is CASSLDLLTKGYTF.

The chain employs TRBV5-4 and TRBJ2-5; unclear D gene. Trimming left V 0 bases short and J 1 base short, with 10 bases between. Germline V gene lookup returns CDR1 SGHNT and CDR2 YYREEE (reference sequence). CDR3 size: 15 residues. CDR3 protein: CASSLGPTGQETQYF. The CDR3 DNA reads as TGTGCCAGCAGCTTGGGTCCTACCGGCCAAGAGACCCAGTACTTC.

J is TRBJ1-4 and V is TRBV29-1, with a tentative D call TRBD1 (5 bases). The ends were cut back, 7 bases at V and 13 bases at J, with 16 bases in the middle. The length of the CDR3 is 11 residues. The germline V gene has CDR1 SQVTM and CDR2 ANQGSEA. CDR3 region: CSAEGVEGLFF. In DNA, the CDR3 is TGCAGCGCGGAAGGGGTAGAGGGACTGTTTTTT.

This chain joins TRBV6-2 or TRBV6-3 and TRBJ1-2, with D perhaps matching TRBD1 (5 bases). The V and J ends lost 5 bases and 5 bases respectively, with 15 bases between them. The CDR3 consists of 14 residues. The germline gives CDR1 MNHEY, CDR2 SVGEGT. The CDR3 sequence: CASSTARDGYGYTF. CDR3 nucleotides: TGTGCCAGCAGTACCGCGAGGGACGGGTATGGCTACACCTTC.

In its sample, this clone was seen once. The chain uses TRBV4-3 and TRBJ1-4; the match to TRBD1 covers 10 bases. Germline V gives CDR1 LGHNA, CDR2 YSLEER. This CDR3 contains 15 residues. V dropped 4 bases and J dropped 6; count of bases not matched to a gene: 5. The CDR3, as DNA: TGCGCCAGCAGCCCGGCCGGGACAGGGGATGAAAAACTGTTTTTT. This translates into CASSPAGTGDEKLFF.

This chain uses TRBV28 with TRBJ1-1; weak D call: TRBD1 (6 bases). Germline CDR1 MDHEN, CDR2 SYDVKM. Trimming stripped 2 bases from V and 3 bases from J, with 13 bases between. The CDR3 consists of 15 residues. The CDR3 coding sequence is TGTGCCAGCAGTTTACTGAGGGGGGCCGACACTGAAGCTTTCTTT. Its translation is CASSLLRGADTEAFF.

CDR3 nucleotide sequence: TGCAGCGTCAGACAGTCTTTGGCTGAAGCTTTCTTT. It encodes CSVRQSLAEAFF. The chain joins TRBV29-1 to TRBJ1-1; D possibly corresponds to TRBD1 (5 bases). The CDR3 spans 12 residues. Looked up from germline, CDR1 is SQVTM and CDR2 is ANQGSEA. Trimming left V 6 bases short and J 6 bases short, with 14 bases between.

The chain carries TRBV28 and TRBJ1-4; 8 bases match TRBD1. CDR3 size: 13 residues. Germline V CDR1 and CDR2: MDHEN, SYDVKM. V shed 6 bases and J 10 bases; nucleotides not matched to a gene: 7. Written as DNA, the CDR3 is TGTGCCAGCAGGGGGCAGGGGGCAGGAAAACTGTTTTTT. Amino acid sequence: CASRGQGAGKLFF.

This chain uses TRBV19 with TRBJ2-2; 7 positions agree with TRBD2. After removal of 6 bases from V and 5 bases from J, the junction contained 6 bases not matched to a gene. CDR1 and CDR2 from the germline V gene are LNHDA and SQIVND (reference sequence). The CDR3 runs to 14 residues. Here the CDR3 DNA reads TGTGCCAGTAGCACCACGGGAGGTACCGGGGAGCTGTTTTTT. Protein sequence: CASSTTGGTGELFF.

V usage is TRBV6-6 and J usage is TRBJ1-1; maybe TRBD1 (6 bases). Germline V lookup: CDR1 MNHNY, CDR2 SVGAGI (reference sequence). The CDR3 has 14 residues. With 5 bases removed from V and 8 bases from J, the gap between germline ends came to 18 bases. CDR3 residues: CASSQMGGSSEAFF. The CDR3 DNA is TGTGCCAGCAGTCAGATGGGGGGCTCTTCCGAAGCTTTCTTT.

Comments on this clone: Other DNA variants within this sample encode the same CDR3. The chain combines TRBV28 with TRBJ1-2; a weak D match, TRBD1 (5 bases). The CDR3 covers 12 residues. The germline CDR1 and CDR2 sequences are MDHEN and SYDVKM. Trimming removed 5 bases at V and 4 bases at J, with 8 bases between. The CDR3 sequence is CASSPDSYGYTF. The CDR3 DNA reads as TGTGCCAGCAGTCCCGACAGCTATGGCTACACCTTC.